This T cell receptor beta chain was captured by sequencing in a study of regulatory T cells in long-lasting Graves disease. Study observations and caveats: The researchers studied only peripheral blood, not thyroid tissue. Under persistent disease, TRBV28, TRBJ1-2 and TRBJ2-5 were used preferentially.

On this clonotype: Its cognate antigen is unknown.

CDR1 is ENHRY, CDR2 SYGVKD, per germline. CDR3 size: 12 residues. Trimming removed 8 bases from V and 10 bases from J; junction bases left unmatched: 7. Library construction for TCR beta used iRepertoire HTBI primers and Arm-PCR of CDR3 regions. TCRdb analysed the multiplex PCR reads with MiXCR anew, one entry per CDR3 protein. The table shows roughly 420,000 distinct CDR3 sequences, with 15% to 19% occurring only once. Time point meaning: newly diagnosed GD, antithyroid drugs for less than 3 months. Researchers made the TCR library from RNA that was extracted from PBMCs. The patients were enrolled through endocrinology in Xi'an, China. EDTA tubes held 9 to 10 milliliters of peripheral blood from each patient.

The rearrangement links TRBV10-3 to TRBJ1-2; 10 bases align to TRBD1. This clonotype was sampled from a female donor with Graves disease. This specimen was peripheral blood mononuclear cells (PBMCs), taken at new diagnosis, from a patient treated with antithyroid drugs. Here the CDR3 reads CAIGGTGDDYTF. Written as DNA, the CDR3 is TGTGCCATCGGGGGGACAGGGGATGACTACACCTTC.